The 31 T cell receptor beta chains given below trace back to one sample, sequenced in a study of long-term antiretroviral therapy in people with HIV. Survey-level immunoSEQ v3.0 assays were run. Assay: immunoSEQ multiplex PCR; the TCRdb copy retains only in-frame clones and omits some. The table has roughly 16,000 clones, around 90% seen once. The sequences come from unsorted PBMCs, collected 0.3 years after starting antiretroviral therapy. The receptors stem from a man aged 60 to 69 with HIV.

The chain has TRBV5-1 and TRBJ2-1; D remains unclear. V lost 2 bases, J lost 6 bases, and 15 bases lay in between. This CDR3 has 15 residues. Germline V CDR1 and CDR2: SGHRS, YFSETQ. The CDR3 loop reads CASSLTPTLGNEQFF. DNA of the CDR3: TGCGCCAGCAGCTTAACCCCTACGTTAGGCAATGAGCAGTTCTTC.

The CDR3 DNA is TGTGCCAGTAGTATCTCCGGGACTAGCCGGGAGACCCAGTACTTC. It translates to CASSISGTSRETQYF. The chain combines TRBV19 with TRBJ2-5, with 9 bases identical to TRBD2. V lost 3 bases to trimming and J lost 5 bases; unmatched junction nucleotides: 7. There are 15 residues in the CDR3. Germline CDR1 LNHDA, CDR2 SQIVND (reference sequence).

In this sample, this clone turned up once. The rearrangement uses TRBV30 and TRBJ1-5; D is perhaps TRBD1 (5 bases). V was pared by 0 bases and J by 5 bases, with 17 bases between. Per the germline V gene, CDR1 is GTSNPN and CDR2 is SVGIG (reference sequence). The CDR3 is made up of 16 amino acids. CDR3 region: CAWSVYRQGRHQPQHF. The CDR3 nucleotides read TGTGCCTGGAGTGTATATAGGCAGGGAAGACATCAGCCCCAGCATTTT. Based on the CDR3 plus reference TRBV30 and TRBJ1-5, the full variable domain is SQTIHQWPATLVQPVGSPLSLECTVEGTSNPNLYWYRQAAGRGLQLLFYSVGIGQISSEVPQNLSASRPQDRQFILSSKKLLLSDSGFYLCAWSVYRQGRHQPQHFGDGTRLSIL.

V usage is TRBV25-1 and J usage is TRBJ2-5; D may be TRBD1 (6 bases). The ends were cut back, 0 bases at V and 2 bases at J, with 10 bases in the middle. Germline lookup yields CDR1 MGHDK and CDR2 SYGVNS. The CDR3 covers 15 residues. CDR3 coding DNA: TGTGCCAGCAGTGAATATGAAGGGGGACAAGAGACCCAGTACTTC. This translates into CASSEYEGGQETQYF.

The V gene is TRBV28, the J gene TRBJ1-5; 8 nucleotides line up with TRBD1. The CDR3 is made up of 14 amino acids. Germline V gene lookup returns CDR1 MDHEN and CDR2 SYDVKM. Trimming removed 7 bases from V and 7 bases from J; junction bases left unmatched: 9. DNA for the CDR3: TGTGCCAGCATGGGTGGGACAGGAAGACAGCCCCAGCATTTT. It yields the protein CASMGGTGRQPQHF.

The V gene is TRBV19, the J gene TRBJ1-3; D is ambiguous. V lost 3 bases and J lost 0, with 6 bases in between. Germline CDR1 is LNHDA and CDR2 is SQIVND (reference sequence). The CDR3 has 14 residues. The CDR3 nucleotides are TGTGCCAGTAGTATCGGGAACTCTGGAAACACCATATATTTT. Its protein product is CASSIGNSGNTIYF. Based on the CDR3 plus reference TRBV19 and TRBJ1-3, the full variable domain is DGGITQSPKYLFRKEGQNVTLSCEQNLNHDAMYWYRQDPGQGLRLIYYSQIVNDFQKGDIAEGYSVSREKKESFPLTVTSAQKNPTAFYLCASSIGNSGNTIYFGEGSWLTVV.

This rearrangement joins TRBV2 to TRBJ1-1; D might be TRBD1 (5 bases). The germline V gene encodes CDR1 SNHLY and CDR2 FYNNEI. The CDR3 is 15 amino acids. Trimming cost V 6 bases and J 4 bases, with 18 bases left between them. CDR3 in DNA: TGTGCCAGCAGCGTCAGGGAGGAGGTGGGCACTGAAGCTTTCTTT. It codes for CASSVREEVGTEAFF. The full variable domain, with the rest looked up from reference TRBV2 and TRBJ1-1, is EPEVTQTPSHQVTQMGQEVILRCVPISNHLYFYWYRQILGQKVEFLVSFYNNEISEKSEIFDDQFSVERPDGSNFTLKIRSTKLEDSAMYFCASSVREEVGTEAFFGQGTRLTVV.

The rearrangement links TRBV28 to TRBJ2-3; tentatively, D is TRBD2 (5 bases). V lost 7 bases and J lost 4, with 12 bases in between. CDR1 is MDHEN, CDR2 SYDVKM, per germline. The CDR3 length is 13 residues. CDR3 protein: CASKGVGPDTQYF. The CDR3 DNA is TGTGCCAGCAAGGGAGTCGGTCCAGATACGCAGTATTTT.

This chain joins TRBV7-3 and TRBJ2-1; TRBD2 matches at 11 bases. CDR1 SGHTA and CDR2 FQGTGA come from the germline V gene. CDR3 size: 15 residues. V was clipped by 5 bases and J by 10 bases; unmatched bases: 10. The CDR3 DNA is TGTGCCAGCAGCCCCGCTAGCGGGAGGCCGGGGGAGCAGTTCTTC. This codes for CASSPASGRPGEQFF.

The rearrangement joins TRBV21-1 to TRBJ2-7. TRBV21-1 is marked as a pseudogene. This CDR3 has 17 residues. CDR3 loop: CASSKRGALDRDYEQYF. The DNA for the CDR3 is TGTGCCAGCAGCAAACGGGGGGCTCTCGACAGGGACTACGAGCAGTACTTC.

V is TRBV25-1 and J is TRBJ2-3, with TRBD1 matching over 9 bases. Trimming cost V 6 bases and J 3 bases; bases outside gene matches: 10. This CDR3 comprises 16 residues. From germline, CDR1 is MGHDK and CDR2 SYGVNS. CDR3 DNA sequence: TGTGCCAGCAGCGAACGTGGGGACAGGGTGACAGATACGCAGTATTTT. It codes for CASSERGDRVTDTQYF.

This rearrangement joins TRBV9 to TRBJ1-2; D remains unclear. This CDR3 comprises 11 residues. V was pared by 4 bases and J by 7 bases, with 8 bases between. Germline CDR1 is SGDLS and CDR2 is YYNGEE. CDR3 sequence: CASSPVVGYTF. CDR3 coding DNA: TGTGCCAGCAGCCCCGTGGTTGGCTACACCTTC.

The chain uses TRBV7-2 and TRBJ1-2; D may be TRBD1 (5 bases). The V end lost 5 bases, the J end lost 1 base, and 11 bases lay between the germline ends. The CDR3 contains 14 residues. The germline V gene has CDR1 SGHTA and CDR2 FQGNSA. The chain's CDR3 is CASSAGRNNYGYTF. CDR3 in DNA: TGTGCCAGCAGCGCGGGACGGAATAACTATGGCTACACCTTC.

The chain is built from TRBV10-3 and TRBJ2-7; a possible D gene is TRBD2 (5 bases). Germline V gene data show CDR1 as ENHRY and CDR2 as SYGVKD. This CDR3 spans 13 amino acids. The germline V and J ends were trimmed by 8 bases and 6 bases, with 17 bases remaining between them. CDR3 DNA sequence: TGTGCCATCGGGAGCAGTTCGGTTGGCGAGCAGTACTTC. This sequence encodes CAIGSSSVGEQYF.

This chain links TRBV27 with TRBJ2-1; 8 bases map to TRBD2. J was trimmed by 5 bases and V by 1 base; bases with no gene match: 4. From germline, CDR1 is MNHEY and CDR2 SMNVEV (reference sequence). This CDR3 has 15 amino acids. The CDR3, as DNA: TGTGCCAGCAGTTTATTCGGGGGGGGGAACAATGAGCAGTTCTTC. This sequence encodes CASSLFGGGNNEQFF.

The rearrangement joins TRBV15 to TRBJ1-6, with 7 bases fitting TRBD1. Germline CDR1 and CDR2: LNHNV and YYDKDF (reference sequence). CDR3 length: 15 residues. Trimming took 1 base from V and 9 from J; bases not matched to a gene: 6. This CDR3 is CATSRGQGGGSPLHF. The CDR3, as DNA: TGTGCCACCAGCAGAGGACAGGGCGGAGGTTCACCCCTCCACTTT. Full variable domain (remainder filled in from reference TRBV15 and TRBJ1-6): DAMVIQNPRYQVTQFGKPVTLSCSQTLNHNVMYWYQQKSSQAPKLLFHYYDKDFNNEADTPDNFQSRRPNTSFCFLDIRSPGLGDTAMYLCATSRGQGGGSPLHFGNGTRLTVT.

The J gene is TRBJ1-1, the V gene TRBV1. TRBV1 corresponds to a pseudogene. The CDR3 has 14 amino acids. The DNA for the CDR3 is TGCACCAGCAGCCACGCCCTCGAGGGCACTGAAGCTTTCTTT. Translated: CTSSHALEGTEAFF.

The rearrangement joins TRBV5-1 to TRBJ2-3; 7 bases align to TRBD1. Per germline, CDR1 SGHRS and CDR2 YFSETQ. Germline trimming cut 4 bases from V and 0 bases from J; bases unmatched to any gene: 8. The CDR3 runs to 16 residues. The CDR3 sequence: CASSNGQVSSTDTQYF. Written as DNA, the CDR3 is TGCGCCAGCAGCAACGGACAGGTCTCTAGCACAGATACGCAGTATTTT.

The chain has TRBV7-9 and TRBJ2-5; a possible D gene is TRBD2 (5 bases). The CDR3 contains 14 residues. With 2 bases removed from V and 4 bases from J, the gap between germline ends came to 11 bases. Germline V lookup: CDR1 SEHNR, CDR2 FQNEAQ (reference sequence). The CDR3 here is CASSLYGRGETQYF. DNA for the CDR3: TGTGCCAGCAGCTTATATGGACGGGGAGAGACCCAGTACTTC.

This clone showed up just a few times. The chain has TRBV29-1 and TRBJ1-2, with D maybe TRBD1 (5 bases). Trimming took off 4 bases at V and 6 bases at J, with 12 bases between the two ends. Germline V CDR1 and CDR2: SQVTM, ANQGSEA. The CDR3 runs 12 residues. The CDR3 is CSVGKGKNGYTF. In DNA form, the CDR3 reads TGCAGCGTTGGGAAGGGGAAAAATGGCTACACCTTC.

The gene calls are TRBV11-2 and TRBJ2-3; D uncertain. The V gene's germline CDR1 is SGHAT and CDR2 FQNNGV. Trimming cost V 2 bases and J 1 base, with 7 bases left between them. The CDR3 is 14 amino acids. In DNA, the CDR3 is TGTGCCAGCAGCTTAACTGGGGGCACAGATACGCAGTATTTT. Translating gives CASSLTGGTDTQYF.

The rearrangement links TRBV6-5 to TRBJ1-3; 7 bases align to TRBD1. The J segment lost 8 bases and the V segment lost 6 bases, leaving 7 bases of the junction unmatched. The CDR3 is 13 amino acids. Germline V gene lookup returns CDR1 MNHEY and CDR2 SVGAGI. The CDR3 nucleotides are TGTGCCAGCAGACAGGGGAATCGGGACACCATATATTTT. Residues: CASRQGNRDTIYF.

The chain recombines TRBV6-5 with TRBJ2-7; D possibly corresponds to TRBD1 (6 bases). V was trimmed by 4 bases and J by 2 bases, leaving 12 bases between them. Germline CDR1 MNHEY, CDR2 SVGAGI. This CDR3 region has 14 residues. CDR3 in amino acids: CASSSTNRAYEQYF. The CDR3 nucleotides read TGTGCCAGCAGTTCTACGAACAGGGCCTACGAGCAGTACTTC.

V gene TRBV5-6 combines with J gene TRBJ2-5; possible D gene TRBD2, 7 bases. The assigned J gene may be wrong: the sequence end matches TRBJ2-7 better. Per germline, CDR1 SGHDT and CDR2 YYEEEE. The CDR3 has 16 residues. CDR3 loop: CASSLRWGGGSYEQYF. The CDR3 DNA reads as TGTGCCAGCAGCCTTCGGTGGGGAGGGGGCTCCTACGAGCAGTACTTC.

The rearrangement uses TRBV7-2 and TRBJ1-2; D gene ambiguous. V was pared by 3 bases and J by 6 bases, with 11 bases between. Germline lookup yields CDR1 SGHTA and CDR2 FQGNSA. The CDR3 is 13 amino acids. DNA for the CDR3: TGTGCCAGCAGCTTTTACTCCCCAGATGGCTACACCTTC. Amino acid sequence: CASSFYSPDGYTF.

This clone has a single count. The chain couples TRBV30 to TRBJ2-2; no clear D gene. The CDR3 length is 16 residues. V lost 1 base, J lost 1 base, and 13 bases lay in between. Germline values: CDR1 GTSNPN, CDR2 SVGIG (reference sequence). The CDR3 here is CAWSAEAPGNTGELFF. The CDR3 nucleotides are TGTGCCTGGAGTGCCGAAGCCCCGGGGAACACCGGGGAGCTGTTTTTT.

The chain is built from TRBV5-5 and TRBJ2-7; TRBD1 aligns across 10 bases. The CDR3 loop spans 15 amino acids. V lost 2 bases, J lost 2 bases, and 4 bases stayed unmatched. CDR1 SGHKS and CDR2 YYEKEE come from the germline V gene (reference sequence). In DNA, the CDR3 is TGTGCCAGCAGCTTTTCGGGACAGGGGACCTACGAGCAGTACTTC. Its protein is CASSFSGQGTYEQYF.

V is TRBV28 and J is TRBJ1-4; the D is unclear. This CDR3 comprises 13 residues. Germline CDR1 reads MDHEN; CDR2 reads SYDVKM. Trimming removed 8 bases from V and 5 bases from J, with 12 bases in between. CDR3 bases: TGTGCCAGCGGGTTAACAGAGAATGAAAAACTGTTTTTT. Protein: CASGLTENEKLFF. The variable domain in full, with the rest retrieved from reference TRBV28 and TRBJ1-4, is DVKVTQSSRYLVKRTGEKVFLECVQDMDHENMFWYRQDPGLGLRLIYFSYDVKMKEKGDIPEGYSVSREKKERFSLILESASTNQTSMYLCASGLTENEKLFFGSGTQLSVL.

The chain joins TRBV11-2 to TRBJ1-6; D is ambiguous. This CDR3 has 13 residues. Germline V lookup: CDR1 SGHAT, CDR2 FQNNGV. The V and J ends lost 5 bases and 5 bases respectively, with 7 bases between them. The CDR3 region is CASSALHNSPLHF. In DNA, the CDR3 is TGTGCCAGCAGCGCCCTCCATAATTCACCCCTCCACTTT.

V and J are TRBV19 and TRBJ1-5; tentatively, D is TRBD1 (6 bases). V lost 2 bases and J lost 7, with 15 bases in between. The germline CDR1 and CDR2 sequences are LNHDA and SQIVND (reference sequence). The CDR3 consists of 15 residues. The CDR3 loop reads CASSITGSLGQPQHF. The CDR3 DNA reads as TGTGCCAGTAGTATAACAGGGTCCTTGGGACAGCCCCAGCATTTT.

The CDR3 spells CASNEGGRTGELFF. The CDR3 nucleotides are TGCGCCAGCAATGAGGGGGGGCGTACCGGGGAGCTGTTTTTT. This sequence joins TRBV4-3 and TRBJ2-2, with D possibly being TRBD2 (7 bases). CDR3 length: 14 residues. V was shortened by 7 bases and J by 5 bases, with 14 bases between the two germline ends. Germline V gene data show CDR1 as LGHNA and CDR2 as YSLEER.